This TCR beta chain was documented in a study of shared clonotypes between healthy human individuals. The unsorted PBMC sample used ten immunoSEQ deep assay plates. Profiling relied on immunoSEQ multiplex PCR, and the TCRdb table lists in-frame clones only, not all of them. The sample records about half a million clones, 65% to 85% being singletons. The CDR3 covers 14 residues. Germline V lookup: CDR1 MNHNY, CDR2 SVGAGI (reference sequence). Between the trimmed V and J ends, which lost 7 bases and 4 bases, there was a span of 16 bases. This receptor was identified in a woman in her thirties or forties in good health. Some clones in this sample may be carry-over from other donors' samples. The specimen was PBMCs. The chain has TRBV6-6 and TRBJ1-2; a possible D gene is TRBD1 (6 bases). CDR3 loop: CASTLVGGGYGYTF. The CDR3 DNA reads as TGTGCCAGCACCCTGGTGGGGGGCGGCTATGGCTACACCTTC.